One T cell receptor beta chain is described in this entry. Its matching antigen is unknown. At one end, the junction sequence differs from germline, possibly due to a read error. How the authors handled the data: What underpinned the distant-metastasis classifier for papillary thyroid cancer was the set of CDR3 differences across clinicopathological groups. TCRdb re-called clones from the PCR reads using MiXCR. Clone size and V and J calls follow TCRdb, not the original study. The data contain fewer than 4,500 clones, under 35% of them singletons. This specimen belongs to a study of metastatic and nonmetastatic thyroid tumors. Study at large: Repertoire comparisons spanned blood and tumor or nodule tissue from malignant and benign thyroid patients. The study, taken as a whole, reports: A significant increase in TCR beta diversity was reportedly seen in malignant thyroid tumors relative to benign nodules, in blood and tumor.

Thyroid surgery was preceded by no treatment in any patient. The receptor comes from a male donor with papillary thyroid cancer or a benign thyroid nodule (not recorded which). Some clones in this sample may be carry-over from other donors' samples. The sequenced sample was adjacent normal tissue.

The CDR3 sequence: CASSLVTGDSPYNERFF. The CDR3 bases are TGTGCCAGCAGCTTGGTAACAGGGGACTCTCCCTACAATGAGCGGTTCTTC. The genes are TRBV7-6 and TRBJ2-1; D might be TRBD1 (7 bases). CDR1 is SGHVS, CDR2 FNYEAQ, per germline. The CDR3 contains 17 residues.